Listed below are T cell receptor beta chains from one sample, sequenced in a study of cytomegalovirus exposure and HLA in healthy donors. Data came from immunoSEQ multiplex PCR; TCRdb stores just in-frame clones and leaves some out. The table lists tens of thousands of clones, approximately 70% of them singletons, with less than 8.5% in the top ten. Sequenced: PBMCs. Source of these receptors: a man younger than 40 in good health and CMV-seronegative. Each CDR3 is given with its conserved first and last residue. Fields, in order: V gene, clone size, D gene, J gene, CDR3 DNA, CDR3 protein. A D gene is named only where the DNA matches it firmly. Clone size is stated in some rows and not others, as once, few, many or a class when expanded.

TRBV7-2	.	TRBD2	TRBJ2-5	TGTGCCAGCAGCTTAATGTCTAGCGGGGGTACGACCCAGTACTTC	CASSLMSSGGTTQYF
TRBV19	.	.	TRBJ2-5	TGTGCCAGTAGTAGGCAGAACCAAGAGACCCAGTACTTC	CASSRQNQETQYF
TRBV5-6	.	.	TRBJ2-7	TGTGCCAGCAGCTTGGGCAGCGCCCGCTCCTACGAGCAGTACTTC	CASSLGSARSYEQYF
TRBV6-6	.	TRBD2	TRBJ2-1	TGTGCCACCAAATTTACTAGCGGGGTAGGCAATGAGCAGTTCTTC	CATKFTSGVGNEQFF
TRBV10-3	.	TRBD1	TRBJ2-1	TGTGCCACTCGTCCAGGGGGTGATCTACCTGAGCAGTTCTTC	CATRPGGDLPEQFF
TRBV5-4	few	.	TRBJ2-5	TGTGCCAGCAGTTACACTGGGGCAGCCCCAGGTCAAGAGACCCAGTACTTC	CASSYTGAAPGQETQYF
TRBV7-2	once	TRBD1	TRBJ1-5	TGTGCCAGCAGCTCCACAGGGGGATACAATCAGCCCCAGCATTTT	CASSSTGGYNQPQHF
TRBV6-5	few	.	TRBJ2-3	TGTGCCAGCAGCGCTAGCGTGGGTAGCACAGATACGCAGTATTTT	CASSASVGSTDTQYF
TRBV18	few	TRBD1	TRBJ2-7	TGTGCCAGCTCCCCGACAGGGGGCTACGAGCAGTACTTC	CASSPTGGYEQYF
TRBV7-2	.	TRBD2	TRBJ2-3	TGTGCCAGCACTTGGGGGACTAGGGGAGATACGCAGTATTTT	CASTWGTRGDTQYF
TRBV5-1	once	.	TRBJ2-2	TGCGCCAGCAGCTTTCAGGGGCCACCCACCGGGGAGCTGTTTTTT	CASSFQGPPTGELFF
TRBV29-1	.	TRBD2	TRBJ2-1	TGCAGCGCCCACCCCCCCACTAGCGGGGGTCAGATCTTC	CSAHPPTSGGQIF
TRBV6-1	.	TRBD1	TRBJ1-1	TGTGCCAGCAGTGAACAGGGGGCGAGCACTGAAGCTTTCTTT	CASSEQGASTEAFF
TRBV10-2	few	TRBD1	TRBJ1-6	TGCGCCAGCAGTGAGTTAAGGGGGCGAGGTAATTCACCCCTCCACTTT	CASSELRGRGNSPLHF
TRBV2	few	.	TRBJ1-6	TGTGCCAGCAGTGAAGCGGCCCCAGGCTATTCACCCCTCCACTTT	CASSEAAPGYSPLHF
TRBV2	once	.	TRBJ1-1	TGTGCCAGTACCCGGGGTAGCACTGAAGCTTTCTTT	CASTRGSTEAFF
TRBV6-5	few	.	TRBJ2-7	TGTGCCAGCAGTTACTCGAGAGGCGTCTACGAGCAGTACTTC	CASSYSRGVYEQYF
TRBV6-1	large	TRBD2	TRBJ2-3	TGTGCCAGCCAGATCGGGAGCGGGGAGCCTCCTTTT	CASQIGSGEPPF
TRBV7-2	.	.	TRBJ1-2	TGTGCCAGCAGCTTAACAGCCGACTATGGCTACACCTTC	CASSLTADYGYTF
TRBV29-1	once	TRBD1	TRBJ1-2	TGCAGCGTTGGGACAGGGGGCGCCGGCTATGGCTACACCTTC	CSVGTGGAGYGYTF
TRBV18	.	.	TRBJ1-1	TGTGCCAGCTCACCTAATCCTTCCAGGGAAGCTTTCTTT	CASSPNPSREAFF
TRBV5-4	.	.	TRBJ2-4	TGTGCCAGCAGCTTGGAGGGGCGCGCCAAAAACATTCAGTACTTC	CASSLEGRAKNIQYF
TRBV6-5	.	.	TRBJ1-1	TGTGCCAGCAGAAGGACAGCCAACACTGAAGCTTTCTTT	CASRRTANTEAFF
TRBV5-1	.	TRBD1	TRBJ2-1	TGCGCCAGCAGCACCGGGACAGGGGGTCAACTCCTCTACAATGAGCAGTTCTTC	CASSTGTGGQLLYNEQFF
TRBV6-1	.	TRBD1	TRBJ2-3	TGTGCCAGCAGGGGACAGGGCACAGATACGCAGTATTTT	CASRGQGTDTQYF
TRBV7-2	.	.	TRBJ2-7	TGTGCCAGCAGCTCACGAATGGGGGGCGAGCAGTACTTC	CASSSRMGGEQYF
TRBV5-6	.	TRBD1	TRBJ2-1	TGTGCCAGCAGCTCCCTACAGGGGGCGGGCTACAATGAGCAGTTCTTC	CASSSLQGAGYNEQFF
TRBV10-2	.	.	TRBJ2-7	TGCGCCAGCAGTAGTGGGGAGGCCGGAACGTACGAGCAGTACTTC	CASSSGEAGTYEQYF
TRBV7-6	.	.	TRBJ1-3	TGTGCCAGCAGCTTAGCAGAGGGAAACACCATATATTTT	CASSLAEGNTIYF
TRBV27	.	TRBD1	TRBJ2-7	TGTGCCAGCAACCGACAGGGGGCGCGGGGGGAGCAGTACTTC	CASNRQGARGEQYF
TRBV29-1	.	TRBD1	TRBJ1-1	TGCAGCGTTGAAGATTGGGGGACAGAGAACACTGAAGCTTTCTTT	CSVEDWGTENTEAFF
TRBV10-1	few	TRBD1	TRBJ2-7	TGCGCCAGCGCGACCGGGACAGCGACCTACGAGCAGTACTTC	CASATGTATYEQYF
TRBV6-6	few	TRBD2	TRBJ2-3	TGTGCCAGCAGCTTAGCGGGAGATGTAGATACGCAGTATTTT	CASSLAGDVDTQYF
TRBV5-1	.	TRBD1	TRBJ2-5	TGCGCCAGCAGCTTGGTGGGGACAGGAGAAGAGACCCAGTACTTC	CASSLVGTGEETQYF
TRBV6-4	.	.	TRBJ1-1	TGTGCCAGCAGTTTAACCGCTTCTACTATTGAAGCTTTCTTT	CASSLTASTIEAFF
TRBV11-1	.	TRBD1	TRBJ2-7	TGTGCCAGCAGCTTAGGTAGGGGACAGCCATACGAGCAGTACTTC	CASSLGRGQPYEQYF
TRBV2	.	.	TRBJ2-5	TGTGCCAGCAGTGAGTCGGGGGAGACCCAGTACTTC	CASSESGETQYF
TRBV7-2	.	TRBD2	TRBJ2-1	TGTGCCAGCAGCTTAGAGGGGACTAGCGGGAGGTACTACAATGAGCAGTTCTTC	CASSLEGTSGRYYNEQFF
TRBV5-4	.	.	TRBJ1-1	TGTGCCAGCAGCGATAGCGGGGCCATTATGAACACTGAAGCTTTCTTT	CASSDSGAIMNTEAFF
TRBV15	.	TRBD1	TRBJ2-7	TGTGCCACCAGCAGAAGGACCGGGACAGGGGGAGAGCAGTACTTC	CATSRRTGTGGEQYF
TRBV29-1	.	.	TRBJ1-1	TGCAGCGTTGATGAGGAAATGAACACTGAAGCTTTCTTT	CSVDEEMNTEAFF
TRBV5-1	.	.	TRBJ2-7	TGCGCCAGCAGCAACACACCACAGGACGAGCAGTACTTC	CASSNTPQDEQYF
TRBV15	once	TRBD1	TRBJ2-7	TGTGCCACCAGCGCCGGACAGGGGCATGCTGAGCAGTACTTC	CATSAGQGHAEQYF
TRBV6-4	.	.	TRBJ1-1	TGTGCCAGCAGTGAGGACAGCCAAACTGAAGCTTTCTTT	CASSEDSQTEAFF
TRBV4-2	few	.	TRBJ1-4	TGTGCCAGCAGCCAAGAGCCCTATAATGAAAAACTGTTTTTT	CASSQEPYNEKLFF
TRBV5-6	few	.	TRBJ2-6	TGTGCCAGCAGCCTGAGAAAGGGGGCCAACGTCCTGACTTTC	CASSLRKGANVLTF
TRBV4-1	.	.	TRBJ1-4	TGCGCCAGCAGCCGGATTCCAGGGGAAGAGCTGTTTTTT	CASSRIPGEELFF